These 26 T cell receptor beta chains share one sample of origin, sequenced in a study of blood T cell repertoires in COVID-19. The assay was immunoSEQ multiplex PCR, and TCRdb's table has in-frame clones only and misses some. The data show more than 90,000 clones, with under 80% seen just once and roughly 2.7% held by the top ten. Sequencing input: peripheral blood. These receptors all stem from a man aged 45-65 years with acute or convalescent COVID-19.

The rearrangement links TRBV19 to TRBJ2-1; 7 positions agree with TRBD2. Germline CDR1 reads LNHDA; CDR2 reads SQIVND (reference sequence). The CDR3 sequence is 16 residues long. V lost 1 base and J lost 5; bases outside the gene matches: 8. The CDR3, as DNA: TGTGCCAGTAGTATAGTTTCGCTAGCGGCGAACAATGAGCAGTTCTTC. Translated, it gives CASSIVSLAANNEQFF.

The chain uses TRBV12-3 or TRBV12-4 and TRBJ2-5; perhaps TRBD2 as D (6 bases). This CDR3 region has 13 residues. V dropped 6 bases and J dropped 3 bases, with 11 bases sitting between them. CDR3 sequence reads: CASSPGLKETQYF. The CDR3 DNA is TGTGCCAGCAGCCCGGGACTGAAAGAGACCCAGTACTTC.

The chain carries TRBV27 and TRBJ1-6, with a possible D match to TRBD1 (5 bases). With 2 bases removed from V and 10 bases from J, the gap between germline ends came to 18 bases. The CDR3 is made up of 16 amino acids. Per the germline V gene, CDR1 is MNHEY and CDR2 is SMNVEV (reference sequence). CDR3 region: CASSLQSPAGISPLHF. As DNA, the CDR3 is TGTGCCAGCAGTTTACAATCCCCCGCAGGGATATCACCCCTCCACTTT.

The chain recombines TRBV5-1 with TRBJ1-4; no clear D. V lost 5 bases and J lost 4, with 9 bases in between. CDR3 length equals 13 residues. In germline, CDR1 is SGHRS, CDR2 YFSETQ. The CDR3 reads CASRDSSNEKLFF. The CDR3 nucleotides read TGCGCCAGCAGAGATTCGAGTAATGAAAAACTGTTTTTT.

The genes are TRBV7-2 and TRBJ1-2; 7 bases align to TRBD1. The CDR3 has 13 amino acids. Germline V gives CDR1 SGHTA, CDR2 FQGNSA. The ends lost 5 bases at V and 6 bases at J; junction bases unmatched: 6. The CDR3 loop reads CASSPEGANGYTF. In DNA, the CDR3 is TGTGCCAGCAGCCCAGAGGGGGCGAATGGCTACACCTTC.

This chain connects TRBV19 to TRBJ2-1; 7 bases map to TRBD2. Per germline, CDR1 LNHDA and CDR2 SQIVND (reference sequence). This CDR3 has 14 amino acids. J lost 8 bases, V lost 7 bases, and 11 bases had no gene match. CDR3 amino acids: CASNRAGTADEQFF. Here the CDR3 DNA reads TGTGCCAGTAATAGAGCGGGGACCGCCGATGAGCAGTTCTTC.

The table lists this clone with a few counts. V and J are TRBV9 and TRBJ2-1, with D unclear. V was cut by 0 bases and J by 0 bases, with 10 bases left in between. The germline V gene has CDR1 SGDLS and CDR2 YYNGEE. This CDR3 contains 16 residues. In DNA form, the CDR3 reads TGTGCCAGCAGCGTAGATGATTGGAGCTCCTACAATGAGCAGTTCTTC. It codes for CASSVDDWSSYNEQFF.

V gene TRBV29-1 combines with J gene TRBJ2-1, with 8 bases identical to TRBD2. From germline, CDR1 is SQVTM and CDR2 ANQGSEA. With 5 bases clipped from V and 3 bases from J, the junction kept 3 bases outside the gene matches. CDR3 length equals 13 residues. Here the CDR3 reads CSVRAGDYNEQFF. The CDR3 DNA reads TGCAGCGTTCGAGCGGGAGACTACAATGAGCAGTTCTTC.

The chain combines TRBV29-1 with TRBJ1-3; possibly TRBD1 for D (5 bases). V lost 3 bases to trimming and J lost 0 bases, with 18 bases between them. This CDR3 has 17 residues. Per germline, CDR1 SQVTM and CDR2 ANQGSEA. CDR3 in DNA: TGCAGCGTTGACCGGGACCGGGGAGGGCCCTCTGGAAACACCATATATTTT. Amino acids: CSVDRDRGGPSGNTIYF.

The chain employs TRBV2 and TRBJ2-2; 9 nucleotides align to TRBD1. CDR1 is SNHLY, CDR2 FYNNEI, per germline. V gave up 8 bases and J gave up 3 bases; unmatched junction bases: 7. The CDR3 is 15 residues long. The CDR3 spells CASGEQGAYTGELFF. CDR3 DNA sequence: TGTGCCAGCGGAGAACAGGGGGCCTACACCGGGGAGCTGTTTTTT.

This sequence joins TRBV7-6 and TRBJ1-2, with unresolved D. Germline loops: CDR1 SGHVS, CDR2 FNYEAQ. The CDR3 is 13 amino acids. The germline V and J ends were trimmed by 5 bases and 8 bases, with 15 bases remaining between them. DNA of the CDR3: TGTGCCAGCAGCATGACCGGGTTAGAGGGCTACACCTTC. This codes for CASSMTGLEGYTF. The entire variable domain, with the rest obtained from reference TRBV7-6 and TRBJ1-2, is as follows: GAGVSQSPRYKVTKRGQDVALRCDPISGHVSLYWYRQALGQGPEFLTYFNYEAQQDKSGLPNDRFSAERPEGSISTLTIQRTEQRDSAMYRCASSMTGLEGYTFGSGTRLTVV.

The chain carries TRBV19 and TRBJ1-1; D ambiguous. The germline CDR1 and CDR2 sequences are LNHDA and SQIVND (reference sequence). The CDR3 loop spans 15 amino acids. V shed 10 bases and J shed 0 bases, with 18 bases lying between them. The CDR3 spells CATSRRGFMNTEAFF. CDR3 nucleotides: TGTGCCACCTCGCGGCGGGGATTCATGAACACTGAAGCTTTCTTT.

J is TRBJ2-7 and V is TRBV19, with 10 bases aligning to TRBD1. V lost 3 bases to trimming and J lost 7 bases; unmatched junction nucleotides: 9. This CDR3 comprises 15 residues. CDR1 and CDR2 from the germline V gene are LNHDA and SQIVND (reference sequence). As DNA, the CDR3 is TGTGCCAGTAGTATGACCGGGACAGGGGTCGAGGAGCAGTACTTC. This encodes CASSMTGTGVEEQYF.

CDR3 nucleotides: TGTGCCAGCAGCCCCGACAGGGCAAATGAAAAACTGTTTTTT. Its protein is CASSPDRANEKLFF. J is TRBJ1-4 and V is TRBV27, with TRBD1 matching over 7 bases. The CDR3 loop spans 14 amino acids. Per germline, CDR1 MNHEY and CDR2 SMNVEV (reference sequence). With 6 bases clipped from V and 5 bases from J, the junction kept 6 bases outside the gene matches.

The chain links TRBV12-3 or TRBV12-4 to TRBJ1-1, with D unclear. The CDR3 consists of 13 residues. The ends were cut back, 6 bases at V and 5 bases at J, with 13 bases in the middle. The CDR3 coding sequence is TGTGCCAGCAGGTCCGCCGGGAATACTGAAGCTTTCTTT. Its protein product is CASRSAGNTEAFF.

The count of this clone is one. CDR3 DNA sequence: TGTGCCAGCAGCCCCGACAGGCACCGAACGAATGAAAAACTGTTTTTT. It encodes CASSPDRHRTNEKLFF. This rearrangement joins TRBV7-9 to TRBJ1-4; weak D call: TRBD1 (6 bases). The CDR3 length is 16 residues. From germline, CDR1 is SEHNR and CDR2 FQNEAQ (reference sequence). V gave up 5 bases and J gave up 5 bases, with 18 bases separating them.

The gene calls are TRBV4-1 and TRBJ2-2; 10 bases are shared with TRBD2. The V gene end was trimmed by 5 bases and the J gene end by 6 bases; junction bases not matched to a gene: 9. In germline, CDR1 is MGHRA, CDR2 YSYEKL. The length of the CDR3 is 16 residues. Here the CDR3 reads CASSFRASGSSGELFF. In DNA, the CDR3 is TGCGCCAGCAGCTTCCGTGCTAGCGGGAGTTCCGGGGAGCTGTTTTTT.

CDR3 sequence (DNA): TGTGCCAGCAGTTACTCGACAGGGGGCAACACCGGGGAGCTGTTTTTT. It codes for CASSYSTGGNTGELFF. The chain employs TRBV6-2 or TRBV6-3 and TRBJ2-2; 10 bases agree with TRBD1. In germline, CDR1 is MNHEY, CDR2 SVGEGT. The V and J ends lost 0 bases and 2 bases, in that order; junction bases with no gene match: 0. This CDR3 has 16 residues.

The chain carries TRBV9 and TRBJ2-3; D perhaps matches TRBD2 (5 bases). This CDR3 comprises 16 residues. Germline V lookup: CDR1 SGDLS, CDR2 YYNGEE. Trimming stripped 1 base from V and 0 bases from J, with 12 bases between. The CDR3: CASSVSPAVSTDTQYF. CDR3 nucleotide sequence: TGTGCCAGCAGCGTATCACCAGCGGTAAGCACAGATACGCAGTATTTT.

This clone was picked up a small number of times. The sample has other DNA sequences that encode this CDR3 too. This sequence joins TRBV27 and TRBJ2-7; D gene unclear. Germline CDR1 is MNHEY and CDR2 is SMNVEV (reference sequence). Trimming left V 4 bases short and J 3 bases short, with 4 bases between. The CDR3 covers 11 residues. This chain's CDR3 is CASSSNYEQYF. The CDR3 DNA reads TGTGCCAGCAGTTCAAACTACGAGCAGTACTTC.

The chain joins TRBV29-1 to TRBJ2-7; the D gene is possibly TRBD1 (6 bases). The CDR3 totals 13 residues. The V gene's germline CDR1 is SQVTM and CDR2 ANQGSEA. Trimming stripped 4 bases from V and 2 bases from J, with 12 bases between. The CDR3 region has the DNA TGCAGCGTTGGGACAGACTATACCTACGAGCAGTACTTC. Its protein is CSVGTDYTYEQYF.

The V gene is TRBV15, the J gene TRBJ1-4, with D tentatively TRBD1 (5 bases). Trimming pared 5 bases from V and 8 bases from J, leaving 15 bases between. The germline gives CDR1 LNHNV, CDR2 YYDKDF (reference sequence). CDR3 length: 14 amino acids. CDR3 loop: CATSRGAGEEKLFF. CDR3 DNA: TGTGCCACCAGCCGAGGGGCGGGGGAGGAAAAACTGTTTTTT.

The chain couples TRBV30 to TRBJ1-2; TRBD1 aligns across 7 bases. This CDR3 has 13 residues. Germline values: CDR1 GTSNPN, CDR2 SVGIG (reference sequence). Germline trimming cut 2 bases from V and 2 bases from J; bases unmatched to any gene: 2. This CDR3 is CAWSLQGNYGYTF. CDR3 DNA: TGTGCCTGGAGTTTACAGGGGAACTATGGCTACACCTTC.

Here the CDR3 reads CASWSNGGDEQFF. In nucleotides, the CDR3 is TGTGCCAGCTGGAGTAATGGTGGTGATGAGCAGTTCTTC. This rearrangement joins TRBV2 to TRBJ2-1; D gene ambiguous. The CDR3 loop spans 13 amino acids. V dropped 8 bases and J dropped 8 bases, with 16 bases sitting between them. Germline V gene sequence: CDR1 SNHLY, CDR2 FYNNEI.

The chain combines TRBV6-2 or TRBV6-3 with TRBJ1-2, with 8 bases fitting TRBD1. This CDR3 is built from 13 residues. Per the germline V gene, CDR1 is MNHEY and CDR2 is SVGEGT. V lost 6 bases and J lost 6; bases outside the gene matches: 6. The CDR3 DNA is TGTGCCAGCAGCTTGGACAGGGATCATGGCTACACCTTC. Protein: CASSLDRDHGYTF.

The V gene is TRBV7-9, the J gene TRBJ1-1, with D unclear. This CDR3 comprises 13 residues. Germline values: CDR1 SEHNR, CDR2 FQNEAQ (reference sequence). V was cut by 1 base and J by 8 bases, with 11 bases left in between. CDR3 in amino acids: CASSLGARREAFF. The CDR3 DNA follows: TGTGCCAGCAGCTTAGGGGCCAGGAGGGAAGCTTTCTTT. The entire variable domain, with the rest obtained from reference TRBV7-9 and TRBJ1-1, is as follows: DTGVSQNPRHKITKRGQNVTFRCDPISEHNRLYWYRQTLGQGPEFLTYFQNEAQLEKSRLLSDRFSAERPKGSFSTLEIQRTEQGDSAMYLCASSLGARREAFFGQGTRLTVV.